This T cell receptor beta chain derives from a study of a mutant IDH1 vaccine in newly diagnosed glioma. Whole-study context: Patients under treatment included about 62% males and around 38% females and had a mean age of approximately 44 years. Patients previously underwent radiotherapy, temozolomide, or both, and most underwent both. Study findings and constraints: Approximately 93% of patients showed vaccine-induced immune responses across multiple MHC alleles.

As for this clone: The target antigen is unknown.

Losses at the gene ends were 3 bases for V and 5 bases for J; bases not matched to a gene: 11. The V gene's germline CDR1 is PRHDT and CDR2 FYEKMQ (reference sequence). CDR3 size: 17 residues. Sample time point: week 23, last vaccination. In every dose of vaccine, 300 ug of mutant IDH1 20-mer peptide was given alongside topical imiquimod. TCRdb's copy holds only in-frame clones and misses some; the assay was immunoSEQ multiplex PCR. The data contain 55,000 or so clones, approximately 80% of them seen just once; the ten biggest clones take up 6.2%. The chain links TRBV13 to TRBJ2-7, with 12 bases fitting TRBD2. The sample here was PBMCs, taken from a glioma patient whose treatment included an IDH1 peptide vaccine. The TCR was taken from a man aged 35 to 55 with glioma. The CDR3 reads CASSFGGLAGGLDEQYF. The CDR3 coding sequence is TGTGCCAGCAGCTTCGGGGGTCTAGCGGGGGGGCTGGACGAGCAGTACTTC.